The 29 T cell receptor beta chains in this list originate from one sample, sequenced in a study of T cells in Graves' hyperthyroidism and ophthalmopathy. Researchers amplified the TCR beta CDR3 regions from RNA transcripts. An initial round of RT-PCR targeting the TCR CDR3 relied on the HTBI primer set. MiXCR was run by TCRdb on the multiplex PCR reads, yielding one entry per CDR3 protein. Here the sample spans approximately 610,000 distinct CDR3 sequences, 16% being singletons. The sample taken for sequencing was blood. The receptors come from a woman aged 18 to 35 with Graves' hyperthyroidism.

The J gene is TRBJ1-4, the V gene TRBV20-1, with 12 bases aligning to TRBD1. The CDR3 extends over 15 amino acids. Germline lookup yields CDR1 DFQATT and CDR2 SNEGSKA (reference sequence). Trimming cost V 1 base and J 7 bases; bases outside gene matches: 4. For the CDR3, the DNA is TGCAGTGCTAGAGCGGGACAGGGGGCGCTTGAAAAACTGTTTTTT. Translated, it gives CSARAGQGALEKLFF.

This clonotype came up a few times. The CDR3 region is CASSSPDHNEQFF. CDR3 coding DNA: TGTGCCAGCAGTTCCCCCGACCACAATGAGCAGTTCTTC. The chain joins TRBV12-3 or TRBV12-4 to TRBJ2-1; no clear D gene. V lost 4 bases to trimming and J lost 5 bases, with 9 bases between them. The CDR3 spans 13 residues.

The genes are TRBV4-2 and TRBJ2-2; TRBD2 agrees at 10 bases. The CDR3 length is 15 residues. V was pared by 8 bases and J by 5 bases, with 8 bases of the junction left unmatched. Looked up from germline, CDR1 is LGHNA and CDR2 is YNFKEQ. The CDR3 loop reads CASGKGLAMTGELFF. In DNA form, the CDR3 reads TGTGCCAGCGGGAAGGGACTAGCGATGACCGGGGAGCTGTTTTTT.

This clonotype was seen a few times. The CDR3 sequence: CASSLASGRDNEQFF. The CDR3 DNA sequence: TGCGCCAGCAGCTTAGCCAGCGGAAGGGACAATGAGCAGTTCTTC. V and J are TRBV5-1 and TRBJ2-1; D might be TRBD2 (5 bases). Deletions cut 2 bases from V and 5 bases from J, with 14 bases between. Germline lookup yields CDR1 SGHRS and CDR2 YFSETQ. This CDR3 spans 15 amino acids. Combining the CDR3 with reference TRBV5-1 and TRBJ2-1 gives the whole variable domain KAGVTQTPRYLIKTRGQQVTLSCSPISGHRSVSWYQQTPGQGLQFLFEYFSETQRNKGNFPGRFSGRQFSNSRSEMNVSTLELGDSALYLCASSLASGRDNEQFFGPGTRLTVL.

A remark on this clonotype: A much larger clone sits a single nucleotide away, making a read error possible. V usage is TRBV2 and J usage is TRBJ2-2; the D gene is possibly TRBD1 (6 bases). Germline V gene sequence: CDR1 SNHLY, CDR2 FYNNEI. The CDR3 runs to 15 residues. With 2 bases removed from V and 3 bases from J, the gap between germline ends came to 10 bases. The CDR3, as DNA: TGTGCCAGCAGTGAACAGGGGATCGACACCGGGGAGCTGTTTTTT. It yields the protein CASSEQGIDTGELFF.

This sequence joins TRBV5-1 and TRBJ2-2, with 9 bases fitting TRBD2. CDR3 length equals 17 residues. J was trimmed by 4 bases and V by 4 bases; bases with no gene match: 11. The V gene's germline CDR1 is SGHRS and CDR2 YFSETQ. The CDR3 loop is CASSPGRSSGITGELFF. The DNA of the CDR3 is TGCGCCAGCAGCCCCGGGCGTTCTAGCGGGATCACCGGGGAGCTGTTTTTT. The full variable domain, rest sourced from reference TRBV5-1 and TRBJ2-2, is KAGVTQTPRYLIKTRGQQVTLSCSPISGHRSVSWYQQTPGQGLQFLFEYFSETQRNKGNFPGRFSGRQFSNSRSEMNVSTLELGDSALYLCASSPGRSSGITGELFFGEGSRLTVL.

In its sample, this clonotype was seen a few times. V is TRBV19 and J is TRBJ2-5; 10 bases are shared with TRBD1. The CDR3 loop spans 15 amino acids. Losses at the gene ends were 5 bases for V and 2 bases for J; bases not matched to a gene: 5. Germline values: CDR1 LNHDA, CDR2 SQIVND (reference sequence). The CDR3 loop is CASSGLGQGQETQYF. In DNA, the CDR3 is TGTGCCAGTAGTGGTCTGGGACAGGGGCAAGAGACCCAGTACTTC.

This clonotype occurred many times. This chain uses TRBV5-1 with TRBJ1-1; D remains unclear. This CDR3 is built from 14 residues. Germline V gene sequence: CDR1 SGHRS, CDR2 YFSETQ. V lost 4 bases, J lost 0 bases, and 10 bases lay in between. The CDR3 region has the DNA TGCGCCAGCAGCCCGGCTATCATGAACACTGAAGCTTTCTTT. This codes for CASSPAIMNTEAFF.

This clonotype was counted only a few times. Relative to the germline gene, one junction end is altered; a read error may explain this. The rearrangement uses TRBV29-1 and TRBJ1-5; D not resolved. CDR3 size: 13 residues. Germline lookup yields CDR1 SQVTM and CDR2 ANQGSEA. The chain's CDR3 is CGVAGSVNQPQHF. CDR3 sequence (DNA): TGCGGCGTTGCCGGCAGCGTCAATCAGCCCCAGCATTTT.

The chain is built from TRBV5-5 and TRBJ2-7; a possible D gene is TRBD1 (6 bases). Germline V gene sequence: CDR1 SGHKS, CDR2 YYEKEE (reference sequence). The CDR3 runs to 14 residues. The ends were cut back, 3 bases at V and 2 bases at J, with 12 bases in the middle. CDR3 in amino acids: CASSSSGETYEQYF. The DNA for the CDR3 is TGTGCCAGCAGCTCTTCAGGGGAAACCTACGAGCAGTACTTC. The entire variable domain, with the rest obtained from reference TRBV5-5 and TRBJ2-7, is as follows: DAGVTQSPTHLIKTRGQQVTLRCSPISGHKSVSWYQQVLGQGPQFIFQYYEKEERGRGNFPDRFSARQFPNYSSELNVNALLLGDSALYLCASSSSGETYEQYFGPGTRLTVT.

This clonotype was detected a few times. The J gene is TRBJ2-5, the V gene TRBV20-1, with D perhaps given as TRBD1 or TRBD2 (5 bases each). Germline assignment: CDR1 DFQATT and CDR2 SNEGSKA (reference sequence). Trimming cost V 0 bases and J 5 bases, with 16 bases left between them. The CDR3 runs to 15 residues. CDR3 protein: CSAREYPRDPETQYF. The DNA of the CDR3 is TGCAGTGCTAGAGAATATCCCCGGGACCCGGAGACCCAGTACTTC.

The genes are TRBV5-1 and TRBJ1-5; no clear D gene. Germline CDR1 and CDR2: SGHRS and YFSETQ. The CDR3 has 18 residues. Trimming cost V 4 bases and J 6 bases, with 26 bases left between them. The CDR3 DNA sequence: TGCGCCAGCAGCCTGGTACCAGCGGACTCCCCGTCCCCTCAGCCCCAGCATTTT. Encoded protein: CASSLVPADSPSPQPQHF.

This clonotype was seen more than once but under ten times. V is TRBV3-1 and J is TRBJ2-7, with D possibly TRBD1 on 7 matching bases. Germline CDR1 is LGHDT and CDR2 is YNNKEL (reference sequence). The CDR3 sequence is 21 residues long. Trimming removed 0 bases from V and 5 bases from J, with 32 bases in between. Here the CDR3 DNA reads TGTGCCAGCAGCCAAGATCTGTCTAGGACAGGTATATTCGGGAGTAACAACGAGCAGTACTTC. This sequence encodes CASSQDLSRTGIFGSNNEQYF.

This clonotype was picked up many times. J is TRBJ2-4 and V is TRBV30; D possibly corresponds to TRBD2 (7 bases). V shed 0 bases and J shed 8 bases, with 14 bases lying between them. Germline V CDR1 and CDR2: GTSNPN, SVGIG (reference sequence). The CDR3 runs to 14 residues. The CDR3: CAWSVGGAGDIQYF. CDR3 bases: TGTGCCTGGAGTGTAGGGGGTGCGGGGGACATTCAGTACTTC.

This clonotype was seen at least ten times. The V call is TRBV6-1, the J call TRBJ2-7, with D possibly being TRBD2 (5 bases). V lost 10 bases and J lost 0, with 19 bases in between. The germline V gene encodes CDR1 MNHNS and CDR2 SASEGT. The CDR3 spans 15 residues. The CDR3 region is CATHQTSGSSYEQYF. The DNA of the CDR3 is TGTGCCACCCACCAAACCAGCGGTAGCTCCTACGAGCAGTACTTC.

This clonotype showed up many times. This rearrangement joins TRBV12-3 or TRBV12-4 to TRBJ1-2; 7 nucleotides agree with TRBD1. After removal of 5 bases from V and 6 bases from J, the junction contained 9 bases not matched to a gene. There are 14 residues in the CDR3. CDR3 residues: CASSTDHRGDGYTF. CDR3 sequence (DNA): TGTGCCAGCAGTACAGACCACAGGGGAGATGGCTACACCTTC.

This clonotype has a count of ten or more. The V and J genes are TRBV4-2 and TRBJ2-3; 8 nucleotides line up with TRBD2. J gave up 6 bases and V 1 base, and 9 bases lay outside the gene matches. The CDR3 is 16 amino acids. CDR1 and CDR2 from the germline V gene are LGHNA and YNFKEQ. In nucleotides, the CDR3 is TGTGCCAGCAGCCAAGGCCCGCGGGGGGCTGGGGATACGCAGTATTTT. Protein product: CASSQGPRGAGDTQYF.

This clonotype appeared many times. The CDR3 reads CASSFSLRGDEQFF. In DNA, the CDR3 is TGTGCCAGCAGTTTTTCCCTACGAGGGGATGAGCAGTTCTTC. V usage is TRBV28 and J usage is TRBJ2-1; D is perhaps TRBD1 or TRBD2 (5 bases each). The CDR3 spans 14 residues. Germline CDR1 is MDHEN and CDR2 is SYDVKM. The V and J ends lost 3 bases and 8 bases respectively, with 14 bases between them.

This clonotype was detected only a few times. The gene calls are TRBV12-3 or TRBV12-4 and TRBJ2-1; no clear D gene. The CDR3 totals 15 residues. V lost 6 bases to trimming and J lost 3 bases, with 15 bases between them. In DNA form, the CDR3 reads TGTGCCAGCAGCCCCGTAGTGGACCTCTACAATGAGCAGTTCTTC. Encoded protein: CASSPVVDLYNEQFF.

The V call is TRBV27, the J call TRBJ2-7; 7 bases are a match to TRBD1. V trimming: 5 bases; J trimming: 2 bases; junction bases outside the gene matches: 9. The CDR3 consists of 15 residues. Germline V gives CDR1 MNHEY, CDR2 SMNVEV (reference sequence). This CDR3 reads CASSPPGTVAYEQYF. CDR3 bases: TGTGCCAGCAGTCCTCCCGGGACAGTCGCCTACGAGCAGTACTTC.

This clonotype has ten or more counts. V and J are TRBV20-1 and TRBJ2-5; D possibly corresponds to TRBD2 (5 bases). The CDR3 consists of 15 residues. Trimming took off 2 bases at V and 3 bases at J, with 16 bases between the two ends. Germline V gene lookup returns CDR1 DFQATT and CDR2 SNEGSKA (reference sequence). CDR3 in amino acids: CSARRSLAVEETQYF. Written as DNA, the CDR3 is TGCAGTGCTAGACGCAGCCTAGCAGTCGAAGAGACCCAGTACTTC.

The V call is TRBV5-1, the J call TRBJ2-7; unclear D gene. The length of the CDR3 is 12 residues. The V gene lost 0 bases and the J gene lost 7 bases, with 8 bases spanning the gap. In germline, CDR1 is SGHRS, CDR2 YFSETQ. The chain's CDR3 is CASSLAPREQYF. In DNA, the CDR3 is TGCGCCAGCAGCTTGGCGCCAAGGGAGCAGTACTTC.

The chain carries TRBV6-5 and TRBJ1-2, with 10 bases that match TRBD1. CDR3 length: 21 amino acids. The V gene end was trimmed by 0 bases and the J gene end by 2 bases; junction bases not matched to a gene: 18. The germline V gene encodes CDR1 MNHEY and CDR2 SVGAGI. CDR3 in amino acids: CASSYSTRGTGVLLGNYGYTF. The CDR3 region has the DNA TGTGCCAGCAGTTACTCAACACGCGGGACAGGGGTGTTGTTGGGAAACTATGGCTACACCTTC.

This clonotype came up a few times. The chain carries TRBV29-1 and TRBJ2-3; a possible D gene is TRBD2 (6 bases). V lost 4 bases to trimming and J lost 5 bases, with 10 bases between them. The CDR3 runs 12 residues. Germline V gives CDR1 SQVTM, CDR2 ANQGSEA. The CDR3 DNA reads TGCAGCGTTGGGCGCGGGAAAGATACGCAGTATTTT. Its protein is CSVGRGKDTQYF.

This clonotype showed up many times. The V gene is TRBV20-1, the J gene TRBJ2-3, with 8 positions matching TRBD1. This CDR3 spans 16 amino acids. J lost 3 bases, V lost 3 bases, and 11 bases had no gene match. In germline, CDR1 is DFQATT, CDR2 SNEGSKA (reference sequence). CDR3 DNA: TGCAGTGCTAGTTACCGGACAGGGAGGCCAACAGATACGCAGTATTTT. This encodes CSASYRTGRPTDTQYF.

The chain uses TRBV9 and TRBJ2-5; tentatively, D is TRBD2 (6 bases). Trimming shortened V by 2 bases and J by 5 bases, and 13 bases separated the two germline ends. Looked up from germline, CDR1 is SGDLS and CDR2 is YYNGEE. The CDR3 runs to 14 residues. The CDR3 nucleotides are TGTGCCAGCAGCGTGGACGGGGGTGAGGAGACCCAGTACTTC. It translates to CASSVDGGEETQYF. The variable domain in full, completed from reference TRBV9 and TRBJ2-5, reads DSGVTQTPKHLITATGQRVTLRCSPRSGDLSVYWYQQSLDQGLQFLIQYYNGEERAKGNILERFSAQQFPDLHSELNLSSLELGDSALYFCASSVDGGEETQYFGPGTRLLVL.

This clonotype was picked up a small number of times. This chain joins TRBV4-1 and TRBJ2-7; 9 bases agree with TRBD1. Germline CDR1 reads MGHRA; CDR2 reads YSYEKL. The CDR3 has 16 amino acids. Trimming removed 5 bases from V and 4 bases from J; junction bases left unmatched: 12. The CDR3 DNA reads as TGCGCCAGCAGCGCCCTGGCCGGGACAGGGATGTACGAGCAGTACTTC. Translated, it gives CASSALAGTGMYEQYF.

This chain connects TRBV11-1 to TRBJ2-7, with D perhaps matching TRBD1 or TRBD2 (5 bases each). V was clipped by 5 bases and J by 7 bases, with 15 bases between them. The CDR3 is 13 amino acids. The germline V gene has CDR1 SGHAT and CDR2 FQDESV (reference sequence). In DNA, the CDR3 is TGTGCCAGCAGCATTGACGGGGACCGGGAGCAGTACTTC. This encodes CASSIDGDREQYF.

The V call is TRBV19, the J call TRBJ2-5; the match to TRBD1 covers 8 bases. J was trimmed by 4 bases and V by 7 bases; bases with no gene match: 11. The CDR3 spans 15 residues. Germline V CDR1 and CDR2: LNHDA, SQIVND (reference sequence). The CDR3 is CASTERTGMRETQYF. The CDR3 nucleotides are TGTGCCAGTACTGAGAGGACAGGGATGAGAGAGACCCAGTACTTC.